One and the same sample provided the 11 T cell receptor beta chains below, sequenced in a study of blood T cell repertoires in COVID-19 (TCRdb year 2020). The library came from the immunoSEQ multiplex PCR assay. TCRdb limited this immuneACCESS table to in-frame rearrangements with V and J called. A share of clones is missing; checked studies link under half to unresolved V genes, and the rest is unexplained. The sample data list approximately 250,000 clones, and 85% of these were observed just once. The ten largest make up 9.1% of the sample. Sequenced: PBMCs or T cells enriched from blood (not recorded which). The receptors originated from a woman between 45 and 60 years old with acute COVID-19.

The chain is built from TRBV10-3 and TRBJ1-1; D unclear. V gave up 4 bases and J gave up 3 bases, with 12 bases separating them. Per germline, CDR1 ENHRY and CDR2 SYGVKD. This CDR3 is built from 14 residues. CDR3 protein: CAISGGGLDTEAFF. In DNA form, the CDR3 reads TGTGCCATCAGTGGAGGAGGGCTGGACACTGAAGCTTTCTTT.

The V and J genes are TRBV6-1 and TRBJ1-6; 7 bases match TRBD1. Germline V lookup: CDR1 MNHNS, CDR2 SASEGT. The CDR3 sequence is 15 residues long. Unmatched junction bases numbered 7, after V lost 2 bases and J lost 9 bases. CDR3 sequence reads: CASSELEGGRSPLHF. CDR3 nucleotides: TGTGCCAGCAGTGAATTGGAAGGGGGCCGTTCACCCCTCCACTTT.

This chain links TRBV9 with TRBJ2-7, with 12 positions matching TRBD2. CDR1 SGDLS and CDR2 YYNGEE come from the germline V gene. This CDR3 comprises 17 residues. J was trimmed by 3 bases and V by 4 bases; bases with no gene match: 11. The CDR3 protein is CASSPNNGLAGHYEQYF. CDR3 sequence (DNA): TGTGCCAGCAGCCCGAACAACGGACTAGCGGGGCACTACGAGCAGTACTTC.

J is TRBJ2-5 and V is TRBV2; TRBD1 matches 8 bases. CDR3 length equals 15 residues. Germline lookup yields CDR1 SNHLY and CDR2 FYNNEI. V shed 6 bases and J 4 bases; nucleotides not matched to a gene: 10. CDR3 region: CASRLRDRTGETQYF. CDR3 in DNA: TGTGCCAGCAGACTCCGGGACAGGACGGGAGAGACCCAGTACTTC.

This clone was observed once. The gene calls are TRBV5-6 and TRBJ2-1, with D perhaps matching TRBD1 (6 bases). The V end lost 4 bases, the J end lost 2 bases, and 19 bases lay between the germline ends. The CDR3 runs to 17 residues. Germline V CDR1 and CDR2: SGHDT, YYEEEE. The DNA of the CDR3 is TGTGCCAGCAGCCCACCTGGGGGCCGGGGCACCTACAATGAGCAGTTCTTC. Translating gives CASSPPGGRGTYNEQFF.

The CDR3, as DNA: TGCAGTGCGCGGGACAGCTACGAGCAGTACTTC. It yields the protein CSARDSYEQYF. The chain combines TRBV20-1 with TRBJ2-7, with TRBD1 as a possible D gene (7 bases). Germline CDR1 DFQATT, CDR2 SNEGSKA (reference sequence). The CDR3 runs 11 residues. V was shortened by 6 bases and J by 3 bases, with 9 bases between the two germline ends.

DNA for the CDR3: TGTGCCAGCAGCAGGCTGGGGGGGTACGAGCAGTACTTC. Encoded protein: CASSRLGGYEQYF. The chain employs TRBV11-3 and TRBJ2-7; 7 bases map to TRBD2. The CDR3 runs to 13 residues. After removal of 5 bases from V and 4 bases from J, the junction contained 5 bases not matched to a gene. Looked up from germline, CDR1 is SGHNT and CDR2 is YENEEA.

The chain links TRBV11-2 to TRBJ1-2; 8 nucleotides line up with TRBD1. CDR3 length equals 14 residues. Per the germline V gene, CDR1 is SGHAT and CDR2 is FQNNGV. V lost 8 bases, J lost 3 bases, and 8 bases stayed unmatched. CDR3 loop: CASEGAGGDYGYTF. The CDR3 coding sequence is TGTGCCAGCGAAGGAGCAGGGGGCGACTATGGCTACACCTTC.

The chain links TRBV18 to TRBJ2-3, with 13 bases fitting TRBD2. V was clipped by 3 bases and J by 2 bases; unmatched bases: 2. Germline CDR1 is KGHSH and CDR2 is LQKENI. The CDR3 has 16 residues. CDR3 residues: CASSPGTSGDTDTQYF. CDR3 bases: TGTGCCAGCTCACCGGGGACTAGCGGGGACACAGATACGCAGTATTTT.

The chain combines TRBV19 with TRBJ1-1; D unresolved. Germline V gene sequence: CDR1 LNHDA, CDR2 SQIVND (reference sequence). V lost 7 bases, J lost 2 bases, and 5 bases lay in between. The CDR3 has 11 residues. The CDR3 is CASMANTEAFF. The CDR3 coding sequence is TGTGCCAGTATGGCTAACACTGAAGCTTTCTTT.

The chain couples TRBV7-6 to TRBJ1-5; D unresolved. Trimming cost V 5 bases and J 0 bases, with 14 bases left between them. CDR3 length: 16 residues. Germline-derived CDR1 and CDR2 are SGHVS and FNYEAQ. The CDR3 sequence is CASSPALSGSNQPQHF. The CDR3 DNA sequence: TGTGCCAGCAGCCCCGCCCTGTCAGGTAGCAATCAGCCCCAGCATTTT.